This T cell receptor beta chain was sequenced in a study of Ad26.COV2.S vaccination and SARS-CoV-2 variants (dated by TCRdb to 2020 to 2023). General notes on the study: Vaccine-arm donors were drawn from COV1001, a multicentre, randomized, double-blind, placebo-controlled phase I-IIa trial of Ad26.COV2.S in healthy adults. A total of around 32 samples were included in the TCR-sequenced set, comprising around 19 Ad26.COV2.S vaccine recipients, 5 placebo recipients and 8 SARS-CoV-2 convalescent individuals. TCRbeta repertoire sequencing was used to assess the specificity and breadth of SARS-CoV-2-reactive T cell receptors after Ad26.COV2.S vaccination. Ad26.COV2.S was given intramuscularly at 5x10^10 or 1x10^11 viral particles, as a single shot or as two shots 56 days apart. Blinding of investigators to trial group allocation was maintained during experiments and outcome assessment. Trial participants were randomized into five groups of five, in which low-dose or high-dose Ad26.COV2.S was given once or twice, or placebo was given on both occasions. The investigation overall reported the following: The authors noted that the TCR breadth and depth analyses may have underestimated total T cell responses. Spike-specific TCR breadth was higher in Ad26.COV2.S recipients than in placebo recipients (P = 0.0014). After vaccination, substantial breadth of spike-specific CD8+ and CD4+ T cell responses was reported. Comparing responses between vaccine doses or regimens was not something the study was powered to do. Comparable non-spike TCR breadth was observed between vaccine and placebo recipients, consistent with only spike being contained in the vaccine.

The treatment or condition label on this specimen signifies: approximately 18 received Ad26.COV2.S at low or high dose, single or two shots; 5 received placebo; per-sample allocation not given. Repertoires of vaccine and placebo recipients were sequenced from samples taken on day 63 after the first injection. Cohort 1b enrolled about two dozen adults aged 18-55 years at a single site in Boston, USA, between 29 July and 7 August 2020. Ad26.COV2.S consisted of a replication-incompetent adenovirus type 26 vector by which a prefusion-stabilized SARS-CoV-2 spike protein from the original Wuhan strain was expressed. TCRbeta CDR3 regions were sequenced with the immunoSEQ Assay. After extraction, genomic DNA underwent amplification by bias-controlled multiplex PCR, followed by high-throughput sequencing. Processing in the source paper ran as follows. To quantify the absolute abundance of every unique TCRbeta CDR3 region, sequences were collapsed and filtered. T cell fraction was estimated by normalization of TCRbeta template counts to usable DNA, with usable DNA being measured through amplification of reference genes present in all nucleated cells. Repertoire TCRs were annotated as SARS-CoV-2-specific by exact matching of V gene, CDR3 amino acid sequence and J gene to a known reactive TCR set. MIRA supplied the reference SARS-CoV-2 TCR set, which was filtered for enrichment in COVID-19-positive ImmuneCODE repertoires so that public or cross-reactive TCRs were removed. Drawing on the MIRA antigens, annotated TCRs were analysed further at the level of specific ORF or position within ORF. Breadth was defined as the number of annotated unique rearrangements divided by the total number of unique productive rearrangements, and depth was defined as the summed frequency of the annotated unique rearrangements. Two-sided Wilcoxon rank-sum tests were applied when comparing TCR breadth between groups. TCRdb holds this immuneACCESS table with in-frame rearrangements only. Some clones are missing; in checked studies, unresolved V genes explain under half, and the rest has no known cause. V and J calls and clone size are as listed in that table; D and trimming were resolved from the DNA. This sample has 500,000 or so clones in its table, and about 91% of those were observed once. The ten largest clones add up to over 2.5% of the sample.

For this clone: There is no known antigen for this receptor. There are no base qualities to consult, and no much larger clone falls within one base.

The V end loses 1 base and the J end loses 8 bases, and a stretch of 12 bases separates them. The CDR3 numbers 14 residues from cysteine through phenylalanine. CDR3 DNA only is kept here, 42 bases in frame from base 1. The germline V gene provides CDR1 LGHNA and CDR2 YNFKEQ. The specimen comprised peripheral blood, sampled in a trial of Ad26.COV2.S vaccine versus placebo. Recombination linked TRBV4-2 to TRBJ2-1, with the D segment possibly TRBD1 or TRBD2, each aligning over 5 bases. The receptor was isolated from a person aged 18-60 years who received the Ad26.COV2.S COVID-19 vaccine or a placebo. In nucleotide form, the sequence is TGTGCCAGCAGCCAAGTCGGTCGGGACGATGAGCAGTTCTTC. The encoded protein is CASSQVGRDDEQFF.